The rows below give T cell receptor beta chains drawn from one sample of a study of T cell changes during pregnancy in multiple sclerosis. The data were produced by immunoSEQ multiplex PCR, yet TCRdb's version contains in-frame clones alone and is incomplete. The sample lists 100,000 or so clones, 90% to 95% occurring once. The specimen comprised peripheral blood, sampled in the third trimester of pregnancy. The source is a female donor with multiple sclerosis, enrolled in a pregnancy study. Each CDR3 is given with its conserved first and last residue. A D gene is named only where the DNA matches it firmly. Some rows have no size entry. The others give once, few or many, or a class for an expanded clone.

size	V	J	D	CDR3	DNA
-	TRBV7-9	TRBJ2-7	-	CASSLDHFEQYF	TGTGCCAGCAGCTTAGACCACTTCGAGCAGTACTTC
-	TRBV7-9	TRBJ2-7	-	CASSQGTPPYEQYF	TGTGCCAGCAGCCAGGGGACACCGCCCTACGAGCAGTACTTC
-	TRBV9	TRBJ2-7	TRBD2	CASSVGGGRVYEQYF	TGTGCCAGCAGCGTGGGGGGAGGGCGAGTCTACGAGCAGTACTTC
-	TRBV5-6	TRBJ1-2	-	CASSPTQGNYGYTF	TGTGCCAGCAGCCCGACACAGGGAAACTATGGCTACACCTTC
few	TRBV28	TRBJ1-5	TRBD1	CASSGGTGEYSNQPQHF	TGTGCCAGCAGTGGAGGGACAGGGGAGTATAGCAATCAGCCCCAGCATTTT
-	TRBV30	TRBJ1-2	-	CAWSPDSYGYTF	TGTGCCTGGAGTCCAGACAGCTATGGCTACACCTTC
-	TRBV28	TRBJ1-2	TRBD1	CASRPLLGDREGIGYTF	TGTGCCAGCAGACCCCTGCTAGGGGACAGGGAGGGCATTGGCTACACCTTC
-	TRBV19	TRBJ1-2	TRBD1	CASSGTGEGGYTF	TGTGCCAGTAGCGGGACAGGGGAAGGAGGCTACACCTTC
-	TRBV11-2	TRBJ2-1	-	CASRRLTSYNEQFF	TGTGCCAGCAGGAGACTAACCTCCTACAATGAGCAGTTCTTC
-	TRBV2	TRBJ2-5	-	CASSEALGLGGTQYF	TGTGCCAGCAGTGAAGCACTTGGACTGGGGGGGACCCAGTACTTC
-	TRBV27	TRBJ2-7	TRBD1	CASSRTGVDYEQYF	TGTGCCAGCAGTCGTACAGGGGTCGACTACGAGCAGTACTTC
-	TRBV12-2	TRBJ2-7	-	CASRGTSGYEQYF	TGTGCAAGTCGCGGGACTAGCGGCTACGAGCAGTACTTC
-	TRBV9	TRBJ2-3	TRBD2	CASSPLAGGPLGTDTQYF	TGTGCCAGCAGCCCACTAGCGGGAGGCCCTTTAGGCACAGATACGCAGTATTTT
-	TRBV4-2	TRBJ2-3	-	CASSRWTDTDTQYF	TGTGCCAGCAGCCGATGGACAGACACAGATACGCAGTATTTT
-	TRBV18	TRBJ1-1	-	CASSPRDLRGRATEAFF	TGTGCCAGCTCACCACGTGATCTTCGGGGTCGGGCCACTGAAGCTTTCTTT
-	TRBV4-3	TRBJ2-1	-	CASSQDWPNEQFF	TGCGCCAGCAGCCAAGATTGGCCCAATGAGCAGTTCTTC
-	TRBV7-6	TRBJ1-4	-	CASSQDGEGSTGGKLFF	TGTGCCAGCAGCCAAGACGGGGAGGGGTCCACCGGCGGGAAACTGTTTTTT
once	TRBV28	TRBJ1-3	-	CASHSGNTIYF	TGTGCCAGCCACTCTGGAAACACCATATATTTT
-	TRBV7-9	TRBJ2-7	-	CASSFSSYEQYF	TGTGCCAGCAGCTTTAGCTCCTACGAGCAGTACTTC
-	TRBV19	TRBJ1-1	-	CASSRGSEAFF	TGTGCCAGTAGTCGCGGGTCCGAAGCTTTCTTT
-	TRBV20-1	TRBJ2-5	TRBD2	CSATSSGRTYF	TGCAGTGCTACCTCTAGCGGGAGAACTTACTTC
-	TRBV27	TRBJ2-1	TRBD1	CASSLSSTGTQFF	TGTGCCAGCAGTTTATCCTCGACAGGGACCCAGTTCTTC
-	TRBV30	TRBJ2-5	-	CAWRPAGEPQETQYF	TGTGCCTGGCGTCCGGCAGGGGAACCCCAAGAGACCCAGTACTTC
-	TRBV2	TRBJ2-1	TRBD1	CASIRDSPYNEQFF	TGTGCCAGCATTCGGGACAGCCCCTACAATGAGCAGTTCTTC
-	TRBV7-2	TRBJ2-5	-	CASSLGGSGQETQYF	TGTGCCAGCAGCTTAGGAGGGAGCGGTCAGGAGACCCAGTACTTC
-	TRBV11-1	TRBJ2-5	TRBD1	CASSFGGQGAETQYF	TGTGCCAGCAGCTTTGGTGGACAGGGGGCAGAGACCCAGTACTTC
-	TRBV5-1	TRBJ2-2	TRBD1	CASSLGQGLAGELFF	TGCGCCAGCAGCTTGGGACAGGGCCTGGCCGGGGAGCTGTTTTTT